This TCR beta chain was identified in a study of neurological immune-mediated disorders. Broader study findings: Falling below healthy controls, multiple sclerosis showed the least TCR clonal expansion, while HTLV-1-associated myelopathy showed the most. Private repertoires in all groups were suggested by the finding that expanded clones across subjects shared no CDR3 amino acid sequences.

This clonotype has at least ten counts. Its antigen is unidentified. The making of cDNA relied on 5'RACE with 10-nucleotide random UMIs. TCRdb passed the 5' RACE reads through MiXCR, listing each CDR3 protein once. Of under 100,000 distinct CDR3 sequences in the sample, roughly 13% were seen once. The time point here: longitudinal time-point 2. Unsorted libraries were prepared from 2 million PBMCs that had been stored at -80 C. V shed 1 base, J shed 8 bases, and the junction held 12 bases outside the gene matches. The germline V gene encodes CDR1 SQVTM and CDR2 ANQGSEA. The CDR3 is made up of 16 amino acids.

The rearrangement joins TRBV29-1 to TRBJ2-3, with 10 bases identical to TRBD1. The sample consisted of PBMCs. The receptor's source is a female donor with HTLV-1-associated myelopathy (HAM/TSP). Written as DNA, the CDR3 is TGCAGCGTTGAAGGGCATCCGGACAGGGGGTCCGGTACGCAGTATTTT. Encoded protein: CSVEGHPDRGSGTQYF.